The clone carrying this T cell receptor beta chain showed up just once. Antigen: not known. Built from TCR beta cDNA, the libraries had unique molecular identifiers in them. MiXCR was run by TCRdb on the PCR reads, yielding one entry per CDR3 protein. Seen here are approximately 360,000 distinct CDR3 sequences, 30% to 45% observed once, and the top ten hold around 15%. The data derive from a study of post-analysis software for immune sequencing data. The CDR3 consists of 15 residues. Germline V CDR1 and CDR2: MNHNS, SASEGT. Germline trimming cut 3 bases from V and 5 bases from J; bases unmatched to any gene: 7. The study, taken as a whole, reports: There was significantly lower normalized Chao1 diversity in multiple sclerosis patients than in controls. TRBV5-6, TRBV5-1 and TRBV20-1 belonged to a set of about five TRBV segments that were more frequent in patients than controls.

The J gene is TRBJ2-5, the V gene TRBV6-1; 9 bases are shared with TRBD1. Material: blood. The receptor comes from a girl aged 10-17 years with multiple sclerosis. In nucleotides, the CDR3 is TGTGCCAGCAGTGATGTGGGACAGGGAGCGGAGACCCAGTACTTC. Its protein is CASSDVGQGAETQYF.